This T cell receptor beta chain was sequenced for a study of identical twins. TCRdb used MiXCR to reprocess the 5' RACE reads, holding one entry per CDR3 protein. The data show 600,000 to 700,000 distinct CDR3 sequences, approximately 21% seen once. This clonotype was found a few times. The germline CDR1 and CDR2 sequences are SGHDT and YYEEEE. The CDR3 has 13 residues. The V and J ends lost 3 bases and 7 bases respectively, with 8 bases between them. These same data were also listed under a study on T cells expressing NK-cell markers. In that study: The leading position in the CD3+CD56-NKG2C+ fraction of several donors also went to these clonotypes.

Material for sequencing was PBMCs. The genes are TRBV5-6 and TRBJ1-6; D is uncertain. This TCR was recovered from a woman younger than 35 in good health. For the CDR3, the DNA is TGTGCCAGCAGCTGGGATAAAAATTCACCCCTCCACTTT. This codes for CASSWDKNSPLHF.